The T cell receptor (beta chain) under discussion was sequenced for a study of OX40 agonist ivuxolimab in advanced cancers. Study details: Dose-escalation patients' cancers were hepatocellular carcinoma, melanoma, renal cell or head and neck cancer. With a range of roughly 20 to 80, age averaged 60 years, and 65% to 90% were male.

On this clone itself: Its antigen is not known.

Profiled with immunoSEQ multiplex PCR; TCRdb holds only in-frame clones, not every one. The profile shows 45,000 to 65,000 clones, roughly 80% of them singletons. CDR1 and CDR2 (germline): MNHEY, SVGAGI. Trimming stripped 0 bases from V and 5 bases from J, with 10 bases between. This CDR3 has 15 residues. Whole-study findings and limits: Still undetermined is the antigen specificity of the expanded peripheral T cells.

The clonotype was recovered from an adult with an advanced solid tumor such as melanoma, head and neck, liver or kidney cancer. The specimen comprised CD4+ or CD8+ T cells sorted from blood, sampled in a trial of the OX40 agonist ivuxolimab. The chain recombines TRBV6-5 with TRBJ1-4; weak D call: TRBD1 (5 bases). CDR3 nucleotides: TGTGCCAGCAGTTACTCAGGACAAGTCAATGAAAAACTGTTTTTT. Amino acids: CASSYSGQVNEKLFF.